The 25 T cell receptor beta chains listed next were all sequenced from one sample in a study of PD-L1 blockade in urothelial cancer. TCRdb keeps only in-frame clones here, not all; method: immunoSEQ multiplex PCR. The table lists 48,000 or so clones, approximately 88% of them singletons. This sample's time point: pretreatment peripheral blood. The source was PBMCs, collected around atezolizumab (anti-PD-L1) treatment. All receptors derive from a woman aged 55-69 years with urothelial cancer.

This clone was picked up one time. The chain is built from TRBV15 and TRBJ2-7; TRBD1 matches 7 bases. Unmatched junction bases numbered 10, after V lost 3 bases and J lost 2 bases. The CDR3 contains 16 residues. Germline assignment: CDR1 LNHNV and CDR2 YYDKDF (reference sequence). The CDR3 is CATSSLTGTATYEQYF. Written as DNA, the CDR3 is TGTGCCACCAGCAGTTTGACCGGGACAGCTACCTACGAGCAGTACTTC.

This chain's CDR3 is CASSVAYLDREVAGGNHEQFF. The CDR3, as DNA: TGTGCCAGCAGCGTAGCTTACTTGGACAGGGAGGTAGCGGGAGGGAACCATGAGCAGTTCTTC. The rearrangement links TRBV9 to TRBJ2-1, with 11 bases matching TRBD2. CDR3 length equals 21 residues. Germline assignment: CDR1 SGDLS and CDR2 YYNGEE. V lost 0 bases and J lost 8; bases outside the gene matches: 22.

The V call is TRBV7-2, the J call TRBJ2-7; D possibly corresponds to TRBD1 (8 bases). Trimming removed 5 bases at V and 4 bases at J, with 18 bases between. CDR1 is SGHTA and CDR2 is FQGNSA in the germline V gene. The CDR3 contains 15 residues. CDR3 amino acids: CASSLRQGTMYEQYF. As DNA, the CDR3 is TGTGCCAGCAGCCTTCGACAGGGGACTATGTACGAGCAGTACTTC.

The V gene is TRBV5-4, the J gene TRBJ2-7, with D perhaps TRBD2 (5 bases). The germline gives CDR1 SGHNT, CDR2 YYREEE (reference sequence). The CDR3 covers 16 residues. V dropped 3 bases and J dropped 5 bases, with 21 bases sitting between them. The CDR3 sequence is CASSSHRDFRNDEQYF. For the CDR3, the DNA is TGTGCCAGCAGCTCCCACCGGGATTTTCGAAATGACGAGCAGTACTTC.

J is TRBJ1-2 and V is TRBV10-2; 7 bases are shared with TRBD1. The CDR3 consists of 14 residues. V shed 6 bases, J shed 5 bases, and the junction held 9 bases outside the gene matches. The germline gives CDR1 WSHSY, CDR2 SAAADI. In DNA, the CDR3 is TGCGCCAGCAGGAAAGGGGGCAAGGGATATGGCTACACCTTC. Its protein is CASRKGGKGYGYTF.

The chain combines TRBV11-2 with TRBJ2-7; maybe TRBD2 (6 bases). This CDR3 comprises 14 residues. Trimming pared 3 bases from V and 0 bases from J, leaving 9 bases between. CDR1 and CDR2 (germline): SGHAT, FQNNGV. The CDR3 loop is CASSLGGDSYEQYF. In DNA, the CDR3 is TGTGCCAGCAGCTTGGGGGGTGACTCCTACGAGCAGTACTTC.

V usage is TRBV7-8 and J usage is TRBJ2-3; 7 positions match TRBD2. This CDR3 spans 15 amino acids. V shed 8 bases, J shed 1 base, and the junction held 9 bases outside the gene matches. Germline values: CDR1 SGHVS, CDR2 FQNEAQ. CDR3 region: CASAGEGAGTDTQYF. In DNA, the CDR3 is TGTGCCAGCGCGGGAGAAGGGGCTGGCACAGATACGCAGTATTTT.

The chain uses TRBV19 and TRBJ2-3, with 7 bases fitting TRBD1. This CDR3 contains 15 residues. The J segment lost 1 base and the V segment lost 7 bases, leaving 8 bases of the junction unmatched. Germline CDR1 LNHDA, CDR2 SQIVND (reference sequence). CDR3 nucleotides: TGTGCCAGTAAGCGGACAGGCCCTGGCACAGATACGCAGTATTTT. Translated: CASKRTGPGTDTQYF.

This chain links TRBV7-2 with TRBJ2-1, with D possibly TRBD1 on 5 matching bases. V lost 2 bases and J lost 0, with 8 bases in between. The length of the CDR3 is 15 residues. Looked up from germline, CDR1 is SGHTA and CDR2 is FQGNSA. The CDR3 region is CASSLQGSSYNEQFF. In nucleotides, the CDR3 is TGTGCCAGCAGCTTACAGGGAAGCTCCTACAATGAGCAGTTCTTC.

J is TRBJ2-5 and V is TRBV18; D might be TRBD1 (6 bases). V lost 3 bases and J 7 bases, leaving 9 bases between the germline ends. Germline-derived CDR1 and CDR2 are KGHSH and LQKENI. The CDR3 runs to 12 residues. The CDR3 DNA sequence: TGTGCCAGCTCACCGATACAGGGGACCCAGTACTTC. Encoded protein: CASSPIQGTQYF.

The rearrangement joins TRBV7-2 to TRBJ2-7, with unresolved D. The CDR3 covers 13 residues. The V end was cut by 5 bases, the J end by 0 bases, with 8 bases between. Germline values: CDR1 SGHTA, CDR2 FQGNSA. CDR3 amino acids: CASSVQSSYEQYF. The DNA of the CDR3 is TGTGCCAGCAGCGTACAAAGCTCCTACGAGCAGTACTTC. Full variable domain (remainder filled in from reference TRBV7-2 and TRBJ2-7): GAGVSQSPSNKVTEKGKDVELRCDPISGHTALYWYRQSLGQGLEFLIYFQGNSAPDKSGLPSDRFSAERTGGSVSTLTIQRTQQEDSAVYLCASSVQSSYEQYFGPGTRLTVT.

The gene calls are TRBV7-8 and TRBJ1-6; 7 bases match TRBD1. CDR1 and CDR2 (germline): SGHVS, FQNEAQ. The ends lost 5 bases at V and 7 bases at J; junction bases unmatched: 5. The CDR3 totals 14 residues. CDR3 bases: TGTGCCAGCAGCCTTAGGGACAGCAATTCACCCCTCCACTTT. This sequence encodes CASSLRDSNSPLHF.

The chain links TRBV6-1 to TRBJ1-4; D possibly corresponds to TRBD1 (6 bases). CDR1 and CDR2 from the germline V gene are MNHNS and SASEGT. The V gene lost 4 bases and the J gene lost 2 bases, with 11 bases spanning the gap. The CDR3 loop spans 15 amino acids. The CDR3 here is CASSVGGLTNEKLFF. The CDR3 DNA reads as TGTGCCAGCAGTGTGGGGGGGCTCACTAATGAAAAACTGTTTTTT.

The chain carries TRBV5-4 and TRBJ2-1; the D is unclear. Germline-derived CDR1 and CDR2 are SGHNT and YYREEE (reference sequence). The CDR3 is 12 amino acids. Trimming cost V 5 bases and J 7 bases, with 10 bases left between them. CDR3 in amino acids: CASRDLRNEQFF. CDR3 coding DNA: TGTGCCAGCAGAGATCTTCGGAATGAGCAGTTCTTC.

This chain uses TRBV5-4 with TRBJ1-2, with 7 bases aligning to TRBD1. This CDR3 comprises 14 residues. The V and J ends lost 0 bases and 3 bases, in that order; junction bases with no gene match: 2. Germline values: CDR1 SGHNT, CDR2 YYREEE (reference sequence). The CDR3 sequence: CASSLDDRDYGYTF. The CDR3 nucleotides read TGTGCCAGCAGCTTGGACGACAGGGACTATGGCTACACCTTC.

V and J are TRBV27 and TRBJ2-3, with 11 nucleotides matching TRBD2. Germline V gene lookup returns CDR1 MNHEY and CDR2 SMNVEV (reference sequence). Germline trimming cut 5 bases from V and 1 base from J; bases unmatched to any gene: 8. The CDR3 extends over 17 amino acids. The CDR3 DNA reads as TGTGCCAGCAGTAAGCGACTAGCGGGATTAGGCACAGATACGCAGTATTTT. This encodes CASSKRLAGLGTDTQYF.

V is TRBV4-3 and J is TRBJ2-7; no firm D call. V shed 1 base and J shed 1 base, with 11 bases lying between them. Germline lookup yields CDR1 LGHNA and CDR2 YSLEER. CDR3 length: 15 residues. The CDR3 bases are TGCGCCAGCAGCCAAGGAAACAGTGGATCCTACGAGCAGTACTTC. Its translation is CASSQGNSGSYEQYF.

CDR3 sequence (DNA): TGTGCCAGTACTAAAGACAGGTGGAACAATGGCTACACCTTC. Translated, it gives CASTKDRWNNGYTF. V usage is TRBV19 and J usage is TRBJ1-2; perhaps TRBD1 as D (6 bases). The length of the CDR3 is 14 residues. Germline V gene sequence: CDR1 LNHDA, CDR2 SQIVND (reference sequence). V lost 7 bases and J 6 bases, leaving 18 bases between the germline ends. Full variable domain (remainder filled in from reference TRBV19 and TRBJ1-2): DGGITQSPKYLFRKEGQNVTLSCEQNLNHDAMYWYRQDPGQGLRLIYYSQIVNDFQKGDIAEGYSVSREKKESFPLTVTSAQKNPTAFYLCASTKDRWNNGYTFGSGTRLTVV.

The rearrangement uses TRBV11-2 and TRBJ1-1; D call uncertain. Germline V gene data show CDR1 as SGHAT and CDR2 as FQNNGV. This CDR3 comprises 17 residues. V was clipped by 5 bases and J by 0 bases, with 19 bases between them. DNA for the CDR3: TGTGCCAGCAGCCGGTTAGCCCCCCCGAATATGAACACTGAAGCTTTCTTT. Amino acids: CASSRLAPPNMNTEAFF.

This chain uses TRBV4-1 with TRBJ2-3, with TRBD2 matching 14 bases. The germline V gene has CDR1 MGHRA and CDR2 YSYEKL. The CDR3 extends over 15 amino acids. V trimming: 2 bases; J trimming: 8 bases; junction bases outside the gene matches: 3. CDR3 residues: CASSQSGLAGGTQYF. CDR3 coding DNA: TGCGCCAGCAGCCAATCAGGACTAGCGGGAGGTACGCAGTATTTT.

DNA of the CDR3: TGCGCCAGCAGCCAAGTTCCGAATCAGCCCCAGCATTTT. Its translation is CASSQVPNQPQHF. V gene TRBV4-1 combines with J gene TRBJ1-5; no clear D gene. The V and J ends lost 1 base and 4 bases respectively, with 5 bases between them. This CDR3 is built from 13 residues. Per germline, CDR1 MGHRA and CDR2 YSYEKL.

The chain uses TRBV10-3 and TRBJ2-7; TRBD1 agrees at 8 bases. Germline CDR1 is ENHRY and CDR2 is SYGVKD. The ends lost 6 bases at V and 2 bases at J; junction bases unmatched: 9. The CDR3 runs 15 residues. This chain's CDR3 is CAIRESGQDAYEQYF. CDR3 DNA: TGTGCCATCAGGGAATCGGGACAGGACGCCTACGAGCAGTACTTC.

The chain joins TRBV5-1 to TRBJ2-2, with 7 positions matching TRBD1. This CDR3 contains 15 residues. V was pared by 2 bases and J by 2 bases, with 3 bases of the junction left unmatched. Germline V gives CDR1 SGHRS, CDR2 YFSETQ. DNA for the CDR3: TGCGCCAGCAGCTTCGGGACAGCCAACACCGGGGAGCTGTTTTTT. Its protein is CASSFGTANTGELFF.

This sequence joins TRBV11-3 and TRBJ2-2; 7 bases map to TRBD1. The CDR3 is made up of 20 amino acids. The V gene end was trimmed by 3 bases and the J gene end by 7 bases; junction bases not matched to a gene: 23. The germline CDR1 and CDR2 sequences are SGHNT and YENEEA. Here the CDR3 DNA reads TGTGCCAGCAGCTTCCACGACAGCGTTGCCCTAGGGGGCATTAGCGGGGAGCTGTTTTTT. This encodes CASSFHDSVALGGISGELFF.

V is TRBV5-6 and J is TRBJ2-7, with 8 bases identical to TRBD1. This CDR3 has 15 amino acids. Germline assignment: CDR1 SGHDT and CDR2 YYEEEE. V was pared by 4 bases and J by 4 bases, with 10 bases of the junction left unmatched. DNA of the CDR3: TGTGCCAGCAGCGTTTACGCGGACAGGGAGTACGAGCAGTACTTC. Residues: CASSVYADREYEQYF.